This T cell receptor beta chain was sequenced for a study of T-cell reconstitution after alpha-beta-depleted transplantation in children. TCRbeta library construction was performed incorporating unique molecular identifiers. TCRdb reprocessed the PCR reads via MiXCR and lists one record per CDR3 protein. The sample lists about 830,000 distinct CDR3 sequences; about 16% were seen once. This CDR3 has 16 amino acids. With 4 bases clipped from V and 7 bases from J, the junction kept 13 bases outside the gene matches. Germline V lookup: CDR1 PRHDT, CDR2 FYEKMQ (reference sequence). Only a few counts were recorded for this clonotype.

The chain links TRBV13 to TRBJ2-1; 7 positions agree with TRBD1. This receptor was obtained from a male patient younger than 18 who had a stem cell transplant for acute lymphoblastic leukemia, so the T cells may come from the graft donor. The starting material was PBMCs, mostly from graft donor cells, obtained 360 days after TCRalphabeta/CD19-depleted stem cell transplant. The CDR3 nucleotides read TGTGCCAGCAGCTCACTAGGTCGACAGGGTAAGAATGAGCAGTTCTTC. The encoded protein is CASSSLGRQGKNEQFF.